This note documents a single TCR beta chain sequence. Its antigen is still unknown. The entry originates in a study of OX40 agonist ivuxolimab in advanced cancers. As for the study in general: Dose-escalation cases comprised hepatocellular carcinoma, melanoma, renal cell or head and neck cancer. Partial response was recorded in three patients: one hepatocellular carcinoma and two cutaneous melanoma cases. Regarding the study as a whole: Patients with a partial response at 0.1-3.0 mg/kg had among the lowest clonal expansion. Normalized T-cell clonal expansion was also low in some nonresponders.

Assay: immunoSEQ multiplex PCR; the TCRdb copy retains only in-frame clones and omits some. The table has around 37,000 clones, 83% seen once. Trimming at V came to 5 bases and at J to 5 bases, leaving 14 bases not matched to a gene. Looked up from germline, CDR1 is LNHDA and CDR2 is SQIVND (reference sequence). The CDR3 has 17 amino acids. The sequence was obtained from an adult with an advanced solid tumor such as melanoma, head and neck, liver or kidney cancer. The rearrangement joins TRBV19 to TRBJ2-1; 8 bases map to TRBD2. The sample was CD4+ or CD8+ T cells sorted from blood, taken in a trial of the OX40 agonist ivuxolimab. DNA of the CDR3: TGTGCCAGTAGTCTGACGGGGGGGGACGAGGTTCACAATGAGCAGTTCTTC. This codes for CASSLTGGDEVHNEQFF.